This T cell receptor beta chain was sequenced during a study of regulatory T cells in long-lasting Graves disease. Sequencing libraries for TCR beta were prepared with iRepertoire HTBI primers and Arm-PCR of CDR3 regions. TCRdb reanalysed the multiplex PCR reads using MiXCR and keeps one entry per CDR3 protein. The table includes around 480,000 distinct CDR3 sequences, roughly a sixth detected once. The CDR3 totals 12 residues. V shed 5 bases, J shed 5 bases, and the junction held 4 bases outside the gene matches. Germline V gives CDR1 GTSNPN, CDR2 SVGIG (reference sequence). The sample's time point: newly diagnosed GD, antithyroid drugs for less than 3 months. RNA isolated from PBMCs was used to make the TCR library. In addition, the sample was reused for a study of T cells in Graves' hyperthyroidism and ophthalmopathy.

Sample: peripheral blood mononuclear cells (PBMCs), taken at new diagnosis, from a patient treated with antithyroid drugs. This clonotype originated in a woman aged 35-65 years with Graves disease. This rearrangement joins TRBV30 to TRBJ2-7; the match to TRBD1 covers 9 bases. The CDR3 spells CAWGQGSHEQYF. CDR3 DNA: TGTGCCTGGGGACAGGGGTCCCACGAGCAGTACTTC.